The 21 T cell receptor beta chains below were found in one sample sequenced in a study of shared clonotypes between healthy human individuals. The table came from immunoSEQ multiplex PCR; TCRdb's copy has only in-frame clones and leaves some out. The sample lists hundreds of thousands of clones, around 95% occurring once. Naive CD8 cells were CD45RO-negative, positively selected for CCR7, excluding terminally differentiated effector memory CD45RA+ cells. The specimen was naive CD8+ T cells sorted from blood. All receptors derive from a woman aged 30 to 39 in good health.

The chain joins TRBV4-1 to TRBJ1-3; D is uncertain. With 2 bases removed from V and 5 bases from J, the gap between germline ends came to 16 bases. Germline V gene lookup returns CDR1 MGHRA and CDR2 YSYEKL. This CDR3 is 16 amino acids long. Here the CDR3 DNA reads TGCGCCAGCAGCCAACCCGGTCCCCGAGTAAGAAACACCATATATTTT. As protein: CASSQPGPRVRNTIYF.

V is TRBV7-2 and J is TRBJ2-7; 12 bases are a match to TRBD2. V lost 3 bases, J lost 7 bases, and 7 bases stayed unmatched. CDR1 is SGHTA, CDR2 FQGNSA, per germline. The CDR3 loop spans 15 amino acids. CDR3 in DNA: TGTGCCAGCAGCTTCCCACTAGCGGGGGGCAGGGAGCAGTACTTC. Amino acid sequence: CASSFPLAGGREQYF.

The CDR3 loop reads CASSPGQFSYEQYF. The DNA of the CDR3 is TGTGCCAGTAGTCCGGGACAGTTCTCCTACGAGCAGTACTTC. The chain recombines TRBV19 with TRBJ2-7; 7 bases match TRBD1. CDR1 and CDR2 from the germline V gene are LNHDA and SQIVND (reference sequence). V lost 5 bases and J lost 0; bases outside the gene matches: 4. The CDR3 loop spans 14 amino acids.

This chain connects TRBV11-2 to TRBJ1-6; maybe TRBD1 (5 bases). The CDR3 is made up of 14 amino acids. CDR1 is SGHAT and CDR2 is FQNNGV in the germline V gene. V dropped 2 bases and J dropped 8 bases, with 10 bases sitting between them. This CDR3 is CASSLSGGDSPLHF. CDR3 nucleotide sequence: TGTGCCAGCAGCTTATCGGGGGGGGATTCACCCCTCCACTTT.

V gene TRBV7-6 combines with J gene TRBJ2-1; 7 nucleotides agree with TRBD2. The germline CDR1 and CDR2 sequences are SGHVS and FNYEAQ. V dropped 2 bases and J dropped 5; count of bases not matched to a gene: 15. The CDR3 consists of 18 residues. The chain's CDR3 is CASSLHRSGGAPNNEQFF. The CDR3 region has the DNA TGTGCCAGCAGCTTACACCGGTCGGGGGGAGCACCTAACAATGAGCAGTTCTTC. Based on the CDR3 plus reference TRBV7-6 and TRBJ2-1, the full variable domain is GAGVSQSPRYKVTKRGQDVALRCDPISGHVSLYWYRQALGQGPEFLTYFNYEAQQDKSGLPNDRFSAERPEGSISTLTIQRTEQRDSAMYRCASSLHRSGGAPNNEQFFGPGTRLTVL.

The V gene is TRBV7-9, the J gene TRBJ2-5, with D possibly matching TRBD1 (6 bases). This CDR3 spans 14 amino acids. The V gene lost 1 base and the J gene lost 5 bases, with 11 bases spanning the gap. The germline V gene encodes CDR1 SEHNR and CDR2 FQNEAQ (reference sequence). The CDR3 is CASSLEGESETQYF. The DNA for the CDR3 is TGTGCCAGCAGCTTAGAGGGGGAATCGGAGACCCAGTACTTC.

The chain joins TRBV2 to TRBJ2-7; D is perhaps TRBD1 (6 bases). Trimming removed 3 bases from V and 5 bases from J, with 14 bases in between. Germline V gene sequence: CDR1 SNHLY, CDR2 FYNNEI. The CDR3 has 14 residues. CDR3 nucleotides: TGTGCCAGCAGTGAGGCTGGGGGCCTCAACGAGCAGTACTTC. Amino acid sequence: CASSEAGGLNEQYF.

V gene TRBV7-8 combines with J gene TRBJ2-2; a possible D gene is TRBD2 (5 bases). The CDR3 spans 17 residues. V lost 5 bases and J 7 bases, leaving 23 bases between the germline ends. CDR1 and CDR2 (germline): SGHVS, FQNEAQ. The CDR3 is CASSHHGVATWGGELFF. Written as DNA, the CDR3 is TGTGCCAGCAGCCACCACGGGGTAGCGACATGGGGCGGGGAGCTGTTTTTT.

The CDR3 nucleotides read TGTGCCAGCAGGCAATCACAGTCTGAAGCTTTCTTT. This encodes CASRQSQSEAFF. The chain carries TRBV7-9 and TRBJ1-1; D gene uncertain. Trimming took off 6 bases at V and 6 bases at J, with 11 bases between the two ends. The CDR3 extends over 12 amino acids. Germline values: CDR1 SEHNR, CDR2 FQNEAQ (reference sequence).

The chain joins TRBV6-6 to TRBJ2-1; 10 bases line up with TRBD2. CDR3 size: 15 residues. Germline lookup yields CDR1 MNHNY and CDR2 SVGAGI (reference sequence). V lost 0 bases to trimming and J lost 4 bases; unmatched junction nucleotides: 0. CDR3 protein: CASSYSTSGYNEQFF. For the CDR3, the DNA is TGTGCCAGCAGTTACTCGACTAGCGGGTACAATGAGCAGTTCTTC.

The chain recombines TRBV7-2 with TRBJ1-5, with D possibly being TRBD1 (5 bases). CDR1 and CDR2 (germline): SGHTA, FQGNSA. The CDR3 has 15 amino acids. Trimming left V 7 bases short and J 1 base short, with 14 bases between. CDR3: CASTRPGESNQPQHF. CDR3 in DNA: TGTGCCAGCACCCGCCCGGGGGAGAGCAATCAGCCCCAGCATTTT.

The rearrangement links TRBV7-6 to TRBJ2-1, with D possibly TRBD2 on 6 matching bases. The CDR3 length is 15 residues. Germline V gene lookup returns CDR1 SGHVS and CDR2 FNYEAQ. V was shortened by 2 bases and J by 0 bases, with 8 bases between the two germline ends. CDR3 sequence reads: CASSLLRGSYNEQFF. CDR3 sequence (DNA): TGTGCCAGCAGCTTATTGCGGGGCTCCTACAATGAGCAGTTCTTC.

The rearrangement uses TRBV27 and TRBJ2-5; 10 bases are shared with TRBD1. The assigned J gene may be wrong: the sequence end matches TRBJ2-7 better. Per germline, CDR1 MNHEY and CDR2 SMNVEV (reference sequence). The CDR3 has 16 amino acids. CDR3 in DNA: TGTGCCAGCAGTCTAGCCCCCGGGACAGGGGCCTACGAGCAGTACTTC. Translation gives CASSLAPGTGAYEQYF.

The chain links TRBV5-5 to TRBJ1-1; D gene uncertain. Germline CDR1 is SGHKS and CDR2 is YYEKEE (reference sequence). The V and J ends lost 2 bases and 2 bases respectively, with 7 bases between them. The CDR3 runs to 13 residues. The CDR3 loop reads CASSFRRNTEAFF. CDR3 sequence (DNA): TGTGCCAGCAGCTTTCGGAGAAACACTGAAGCTTTCTTT.

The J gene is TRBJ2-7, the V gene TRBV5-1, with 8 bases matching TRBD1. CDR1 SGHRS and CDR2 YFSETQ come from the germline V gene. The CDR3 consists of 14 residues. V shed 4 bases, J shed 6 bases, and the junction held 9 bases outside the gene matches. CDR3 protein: CASSQDRVSPEQYF. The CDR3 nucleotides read TGCGCCAGCAGCCAGGACAGGGTATCTCCCGAGCAGTACTTC.

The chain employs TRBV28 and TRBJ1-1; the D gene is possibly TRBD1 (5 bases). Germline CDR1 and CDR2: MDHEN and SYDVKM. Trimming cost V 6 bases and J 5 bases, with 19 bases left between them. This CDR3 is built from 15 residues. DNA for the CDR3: TGTGCCAGCAGCTTCTTAGGCGGAGGGGAAACTGAAGCTTTCTTT. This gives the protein CASSFLGGGETEAFF.

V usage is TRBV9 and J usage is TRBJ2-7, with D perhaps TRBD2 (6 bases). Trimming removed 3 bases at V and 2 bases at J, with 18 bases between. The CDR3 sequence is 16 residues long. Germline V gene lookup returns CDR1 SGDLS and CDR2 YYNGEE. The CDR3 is CASSGSSGTWAYEQYF. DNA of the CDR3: TGTGCCAGCAGCGGTAGTAGCGGAACTTGGGCCTACGAGCAGTACTTC.

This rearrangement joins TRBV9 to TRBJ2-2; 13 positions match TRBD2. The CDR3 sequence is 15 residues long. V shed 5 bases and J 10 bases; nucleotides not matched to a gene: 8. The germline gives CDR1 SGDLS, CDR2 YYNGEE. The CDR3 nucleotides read TGTGCCAGCAGTGACGGGACTAGCGGGATTTTGGAGCTGTTTTTT. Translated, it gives CASSDGTSGILELFF.

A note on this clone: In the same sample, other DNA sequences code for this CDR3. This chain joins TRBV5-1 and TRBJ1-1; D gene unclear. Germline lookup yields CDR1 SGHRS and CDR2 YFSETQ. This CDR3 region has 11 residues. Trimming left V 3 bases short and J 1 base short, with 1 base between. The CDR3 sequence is CASSSNTEAFF. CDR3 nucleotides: TGCGCCAGCAGCTCGAACACTGAAGCTTTCTTT.

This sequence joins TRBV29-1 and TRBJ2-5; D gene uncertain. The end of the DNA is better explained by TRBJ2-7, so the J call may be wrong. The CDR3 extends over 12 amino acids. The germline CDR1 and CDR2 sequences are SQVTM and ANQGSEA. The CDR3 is CSVEGVFYEQYF. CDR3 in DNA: TGCAGCGTTGAGGGTGTCTTCTACGAGCAGTACTTC.

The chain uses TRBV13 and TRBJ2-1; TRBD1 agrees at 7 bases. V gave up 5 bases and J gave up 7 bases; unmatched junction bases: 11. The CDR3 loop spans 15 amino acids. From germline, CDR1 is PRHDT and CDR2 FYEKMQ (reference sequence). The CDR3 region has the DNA TGTGCCAGCAGCCCTCGGGACAGACGGCCAAATGAGCAGTTCTTC. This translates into CASSPRDRRPNEQFF.